These T cell receptor beta chains were read from a single sample in a study of shared clonotypes between healthy human individuals. Generated by immunoSEQ multiplex PCR, the TCRdb table keeps only in-frame clones and is missing some. The sample has 2 million to 2.5 million clones, 85% to 95% seen once. What was sequenced was naive CD4+ T cells from PBMCs. The receptors shown here come from a man younger than 30 in good health. Some clones in this sample may be carry-over from other donors' samples. Each CDR3 is given with its conserved first and last residue. Fields, in order: J gene, D gene, clone size, V gene, CDR3 DNA, CDR3 protein. D genes are given only for firm matches. Size is omitted from some rows. Given values are once, few, many or a class for expanded clones.

J gene: TRBJ1-1; D gene: .; clone size: .; V gene: TRBV7-2; CDR3 DNA: TGTGCCAGCTCCGCATCCGGTTCCCGTCGGGCCACTGAAGCTTTCTTT; CDR3 protein: CASSASGSRRATEAFF
J gene: TRBJ2-5; D gene: .; clone size: .; V gene: TRBV7-3; CDR3 DNA: TGTGCCAGCAGCTTCGGAGGACAAGAGACCCAGTACTTC; CDR3 protein: CASSFGGQETQYF
J gene: TRBJ2-1; D gene: .; clone size: .; V gene: TRBV4-2; CDR3 DNA: TGTGCCAGCAGCCCCCGGGACTTTGCGAATGAGCAGTTCTTC; CDR3 protein: CASSPRDFANEQFF
J gene: TRBJ1-4; D gene: .; clone size: .; V gene: TRBV28; CDR3 DNA: TGTGCCAGCGGGGAGAATGAAAAACTGTTTTTT; CDR3 protein: CASGENEKLFF
J gene: TRBJ2-7; D gene: .; clone size: .; V gene: TRBV7-2; CDR3 DNA: TGTGCCAGCAGCTTTAATCCTCGGGGTTCCAACGAGCAGTACTTC; CDR3 protein: CASSFNPRGSNEQYF
J gene: TRBJ2-5; D gene: .; clone size: .; V gene: TRBV7-2; CDR3 DNA: TGTGCCAGCAGCCTCTTTATTGGGCAGGGAGGCGAGACCCAGTACTTC; CDR3 protein: CASSLFIGQGGETQYF
J gene: TRBJ1-5; D gene: .; clone size: .; V gene: TRBV6-1; CDR3 DNA: TGTGCCAGCACCCGAAACCAGGGAAGCAATCAGCCCCAGCATTTT; CDR3 protein: CASTRNQGSNQPQHF
J gene: TRBJ2-7; D gene: TRBD1; clone size: .; V gene: TRBV5-6; CDR3 DNA: TGTGCCAGCAGCTTTCGACCTCGACAGGGCCAATACGAGCAGTACTTC; CDR3 protein: CASSFRPRQGQYEQYF
J gene: TRBJ2-3; D gene: TRBD2; clone size: .; V gene: TRBV11-3; CDR3 DNA: TGTGCCAGCAGCCCGGGACTAGCGGGACAGGCGGATACGCAGTATTTT; CDR3 protein: CASSPGLAGQADTQYF
J gene: TRBJ2-7; D gene: TRBD1; clone size: .; V gene: TRBV2; CDR3 DNA: TGTGCCAGCAGTGAAGCTTACGGGACAGGGGGCGAGGCGTACTTC; CDR3 protein: CASSEAYGTGGEAYF
J gene: TRBJ1-1; D gene: TRBD1; clone size: .; V gene: TRBV6-1; CDR3 DNA: TGTGCCAGCAGCCTGACAGGGGATGAAGCTTTCTTT; CDR3 protein: CASSLTGDEAFF
J gene: TRBJ2-7; D gene: TRBD2; clone size: once; V gene: TRBV28; CDR3 DNA: TGTGCCAGCAGCCAAATTACTAGCGGGAGCTACGAGCAGTACTTC; CDR3 protein: CASSQITSGSYEQYF
J gene: TRBJ1-1; D gene: .; clone size: .; V gene: TRBV29-1; CDR3 DNA: TGCAGCGTTGCCCGGGGCCCTGAAGCTTTCTTT; CDR3 protein: CSVARGPEAFF
J gene: TRBJ2-1; D gene: TRBD1; clone size: .; V gene: TRBV18; CDR3 DNA: TGTGCCAGCTCCTTCCTGGACAGGGGATTAATGGCACAGTTCTTC; CDR3 protein: CASSFLDRGLMAQFF
J gene: TRBJ1-1; D gene: .; clone size: .; V gene: TRBV6-5; CDR3 DNA: TGTGCCAGCAGTTACTCGGGGGCCCAGAACACTGAAGCTTTCTTT; CDR3 protein: CASSYSGAQNTEAFF
J gene: TRBJ1-2; D gene: TRBD1; clone size: .; V gene: TRBV6-6; CDR3 DNA: TGTGCCAGCAGGCCCACAGGGGGCGCGAACTATGGCTACACCTTC; CDR3 protein: CASRPTGGANYGYTF
J gene: TRBJ2-5; D gene: TRBD1; clone size: .; V gene: TRBV5-4; CDR3 DNA: TGTGCCAGCAGCTCGGACAGGCAAGAGACCCAGTACTTC; CDR3 protein: CASSSDRQETQYF
J gene: TRBJ2-7; D gene: TRBD1; clone size: .; V gene: TRBV14; CDR3 DNA: TGTGCCAGCAGCCCCAATACAGGGGTCTCCTACGAGCAGTACTTC; CDR3 protein: CASSPNTGVSYEQYF
J gene: TRBJ1-3; D gene: .; clone size: .; V gene: TRBV14; CDR3 DNA: TGTGCCAGCAGCCCCCCAGGGGCGTTTGGCATATATTTT; CDR3 protein: CASSPPGAFGIYF
J gene: TRBJ2-3; D gene: .; clone size: .; V gene: TRBV6-1; CDR3 DNA: TGTGCCAGCAGTGAAGAGCAGGGTGGCTTGGATACGCAGTATTTT; CDR3 protein: CASSEEQGGLDTQYF
J gene: TRBJ2-1; D gene: TRBD2; clone size: .; V gene: TRBV11-2; CDR3 DNA: TGTGCCAGCAGCCCGGGACTAGCGGGGAACAATGAGCAGTTCTTC; CDR3 protein: CASSPGLAGNNEQFF
J gene: TRBJ2-7; D gene: .; clone size: .; V gene: TRBV30; CDR3 DNA: TGTGCCTGGAGCGACGGTTTACAGGTTCTGCACTACGAGCAGTACTTC; CDR3 protein: CAWSDGLQVLHYEQYF
J gene: TRBJ2-2; D gene: TRBD2; clone size: .; V gene: TRBV9; CDR3 DNA: TGTGCCAGCAGCGTAGAACTAGCGGGAGGCACCGGGGAGCTGTTTTTT; CDR3 protein: CASSVELAGGTGELFF
J gene: TRBJ2-2; D gene: TRBD2; clone size: .; V gene: TRBV30; CDR3 DNA: TGTGCCTGGAGTTGGAGACTAGCGGGAGCCGGGGAGCTGTTTTTT; CDR3 protein: CAWSWRLAGAGELFF
J gene: TRBJ2-6; D gene: .; clone size: .; V gene: TRBV27; CDR3 DNA: TGTGCCAGCTCACTGGGTAACTCTGGGGCCAACGTCCTGACTTTC; CDR3 protein: CASSLGNSGANVLTF
J gene: TRBJ1-2; D gene: .; clone size: few; V gene: TRBV4-1; CDR3 DNA: TGCGCCAGCAGCCAAGATCGGCGGACAGTAACTAACTATGGCTACACCTTC; CDR3 protein: CASSQDRRTVTNYGYTF
J gene: TRBJ1-5; D gene: .; clone size: .; V gene: TRBV15; CDR3 DNA: TGTGCCACCAGCAGAGATCCAGGGAATAGCAATCAGCCCCAGCATTTT; CDR3 protein: CATSRDPGNSNQPQHF
J gene: TRBJ1-5; D gene: TRBD1; clone size: .; V gene: TRBV19; CDR3 DNA: TGTGCCAGTAGTACGACAGGGTGGGATCAGCCCCAGCATTTT; CDR3 protein: CASSTTGWDQPQHF
J gene: TRBJ1-4; D gene: .; clone size: once; V gene: TRBV30; CDR3 DNA: TGTGCCTGGAGCCCAGGGGCAACTAATGAAAAACTGTTTTTT; CDR3 protein: CAWSPGATNEKLFF
J gene: TRBJ2-2; D gene: .; clone size: .; V gene: TRBV6-6; CDR3 DNA: TGTGCCACTCTATCCACCGGGGAGCTGTTTTTT; CDR3 protein: CATLSTGELFF
J gene: TRBJ2-4; D gene: TRBD1; clone size: .; V gene: TRBV6-1; CDR3 DNA: TGTGCCAGCAGTGCGGACAGGGGGCACTTCGCCAAAAACATTCAGTACTTC; CDR3 protein: CASSADRGHFAKNIQYF
J gene: TRBJ2-7; D gene: .; clone size: .; V gene: TRBV28; CDR3 DNA: TGTGCCAGCAGATCGGATACCTACGAGCAGTACTTC; CDR3 protein: CASRSDTYEQYF
J gene: TRBJ2-1; D gene: TRBD2; clone size: .; V gene: TRBV6-4; CDR3 DNA: TGTGCCAGCAGTGCTTTTGGGACTAGCGGGGGTAACAATGAGCAGTTCTTC; CDR3 protein: CASSAFGTSGGNNEQFF
J gene: TRBJ2-7; D gene: .; clone size: .; V gene: TRBV6-6; CDR3 DNA: TGTGCCAGCAGTTACGGGTTGTACTACGAGCAGTACTTC; CDR3 protein: CASSYGLYYEQYF
J gene: TRBJ1-1; D gene: .; clone size: few; V gene: TRBV4-3; CDR3 DNA: TGCGCCAGCAGCCAAGACCTCGGGGCCGGCAGATTTTCGAACACTGAAGCTTTCTTT; CDR3 protein: CASSQDLGAGRFSNTEAFF
J gene: TRBJ2-3; D gene: .; clone size: .; V gene: TRBV29-1; CDR3 DNA: TGCAGCGCTCGACTCAGTAGCACAGATACGCAGTATTTT; CDR3 protein: CSARLSSTDTQYF
J gene: TRBJ2-7; D gene: .; clone size: .; V gene: TRBV6-1; CDR3 DNA: TGTGCCAGCAGTGAAATCGAGCGGGTCTACGAGCAGTACTTC; CDR3 protein: CASSEIERVYEQYF
J gene: TRBJ2-5; D gene: .; clone size: once; V gene: TRBV5-1; CDR3 DNA: TGCGCCAGCAGCCCCCAACCGTTGGGACGGGAGACCCAGTACTTC; CDR3 protein: CASSPQPLGRETQYF
J gene: TRBJ2-1; D gene: TRBD2; clone size: .; V gene: TRBV4-1; CDR3 DNA: TGCGCCAGCAGTAAGCGGGACGCCCCTCCCTCCTCCTACAATGAGCAGTTCTTC; CDR3 protein: CASSKRDAPPSSYNEQFF
J gene: TRBJ2-2; D gene: .; clone size: .; V gene: TRBV19; CDR3 DNA: TGTGCCAGTAGTCGACGTTTCGGCGGGAACACCGGGGAGCTGTTTTTT; CDR3 protein: CASSRRFGGNTGELFF
J gene: TRBJ2-7; D gene: TRBD2; clone size: .; V gene: TRBV7-2; CDR3 DNA: TGTGCCAGCAGCACACAACTAGCGGGAGGACGGGTCGAGCAGTACTTC; CDR3 protein: CASSTQLAGGRVEQYF
J gene: TRBJ2-7; D gene: TRBD1; clone size: .; V gene: TRBV6-5; CDR3 DNA: TGTGCCAGCAGTTACAGGACAGGTTTCTACGAGCAGTACTTC; CDR3 protein: CASSYRTGFYEQYF
J gene: TRBJ1-2; D gene: .; clone size: .; V gene: TRBV6-5; CDR3 DNA: TGTGCCAGCAGGAACGACGCTAACTATGGCTACACCTTC; CDR3 protein: CASRNDANYGYTF
J gene: TRBJ2-1; D gene: .; clone size: .; V gene: TRBV19; CDR3 DNA: TGTGCCAGTAGTGGCCGTGGGGGTAATGAGCAGTTCTTC; CDR3 protein: CASSGRGGNEQFF
J gene: TRBJ2-1; D gene: .; clone size: .; V gene: TRBV6-5; CDR3 DNA: TGTGCCAGCAGTATGGACGGGTACAATGAGCAGTTCTTC; CDR3 protein: CASSMDGYNEQFF
J gene: TRBJ2-1; D gene: TRBD2; clone size: .; V gene: TRBV28; CDR3 DNA: TGTGCCAGCAGGTCCTCTAGCGGGAGCTCCTACAATGAGCAGTTCTTC; CDR3 protein: CASRSSSGSSYNEQFF
J gene: TRBJ2-7; D gene: TRBD2; clone size: .; V gene: TRBV4-1; CDR3 DNA: TGCGCCAGCAGCCCAGCGGTAGCGGGAGGCCTCTCCTACGAGCAGTACTTC; CDR3 protein: CASSPAVAGGLSYEQYF
J gene: TRBJ1-2; D gene: .; clone size: .; V gene: TRBV7-9; CDR3 DNA: TGTGCCAGCAGCATAATGTCGGAAGGGCCTAACTATGGCTACACCTTC; CDR3 protein: CASSIMSEGPNYGYTF
J gene: TRBJ2-2; D gene: TRBD1; clone size: .; V gene: TRBV29-1; CDR3 DNA: TGCAGCGTGACCGGGACAGATCATAACGGGGAGCTGTTTTTT; CDR3 protein: CSVTGTDHNGELFF
J gene: TRBJ1-5; D gene: .; clone size: .; V gene: TRBV5-3; CDR3 DNA: TGTGCCAGAAGCTTGGACACGGGTTTTAGGCAGCCCCAGCATTTT; CDR3 protein: CARSLDTGFRQPQHF
J gene: TRBJ1-1; D gene: .; clone size: few; V gene: TRBV19; CDR3 DNA: TGTGCCAGTAGGAAGGTGACGGCATACATGAACACTGAAGCTTTCTTT; CDR3 protein: CASRKVTAYMNTEAFF
J gene: TRBJ1-2; D gene: .; clone size: .; V gene: TRBV18; CDR3 DNA: TGTGCCAGCTCACCACGTAAGGGGTCGGACTATGGCTACACCTTC; CDR3 protein: CASSPRKGSDYGYTF
J gene: TRBJ1-1; D gene: .; clone size: .; V gene: TRBV18; CDR3 DNA: TGTGCCAGCTCACCGCGTAGCACTGAAGCTTTCTTT; CDR3 protein: CASSPRSTEAFF
J gene: TRBJ2-3; D gene: TRBD1; clone size: .; V gene: TRBV20-1; CDR3 DNA: TGCAGCCTCGCTGGGACAGGGAGGCAGTATTTT; CDR3 protein: CSLAGTGRQYF
J gene: TRBJ1-5; D gene: .; clone size: .; V gene: TRBV7-2; CDR3 DNA: TGTGCCAGCAGCCCCGAGGCCCGGGGGTATCAGCCCCAGCATTTT; CDR3 protein: CASSPEARGYQPQHF